Sequencing of this T cell receptor beta chain was carried out in a study of identical twins. Broader study findings: Excess sharing between twins was weaker in beta out-of-frame sequences. There was an excess of low generation probability in the out-of-frame alpha sequences that twins shared.

The V gene's germline CDR1 is SGHKS and CDR2 YYEKEE (reference sequence). The CDR3 is 14 amino acids. Germline trimming cut 4 bases from V and 2 bases from J; bases unmatched to any gene: 3. This clonotype appeared a few times. The antigen remains undetermined. Template switching introduced a universal primer site, and the cDNA bore unique molecular identifiers. Using its own MiXCR run on the 5' RACE reads, TCRdb lists one record per CDR3 protein. The sample consists of 400,000 to 650,000 distinct CDR3 sequences, about 20% of them appearing once. This same sample was also taken into another study, of T cells expressing NK-cell markers.

This sequence originates from a woman aged 18-29 years in good health. The chain carries TRBV5-5 and TRBJ2-5, with 9 nucleotides matching TRBD1. The sequenced sample consisted of CD4+ T cells sorted from blood. The DNA for the CDR3 is TGTGCCAGCAGCCGACAGGGGGGACAAGAGACCCAGTACTTC. This sequence encodes CASSRQGGQETQYF.